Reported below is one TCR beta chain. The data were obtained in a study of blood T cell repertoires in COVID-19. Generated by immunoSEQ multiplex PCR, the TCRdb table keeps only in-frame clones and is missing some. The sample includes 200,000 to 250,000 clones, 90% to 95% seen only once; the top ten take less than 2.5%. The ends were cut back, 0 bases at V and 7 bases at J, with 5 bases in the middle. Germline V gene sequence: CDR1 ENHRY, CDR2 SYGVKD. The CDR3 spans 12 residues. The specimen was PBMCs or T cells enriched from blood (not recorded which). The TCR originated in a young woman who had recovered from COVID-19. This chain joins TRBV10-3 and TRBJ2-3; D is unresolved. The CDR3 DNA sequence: TGTGCCATCAGTGAGTCGAGGAATACGCAGTATTTT. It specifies CAISESRNTQYF.